This passage covers 15 T cell receptor beta chains from one sample sequenced in a study of Ad26.COV2.S vaccination and SARS-CoV-2 variants. Sequencing used immunoSEQ multiplex PCR; TCRdb keeps in-frame clones, though not all of them. The repertoire holds around 350,000 clones, with around 92% as singletons. Specimen: peripheral blood, collected after recovery from COVID-19. These receptors came from a human donor who had recovered from COVID-19.

This clone has a handful of counts. The V and J genes are TRBV5-4 and TRBJ2-2; D not certain. The CDR3 spans 13 residues. The ends were cut back, 4 bases at V and 6 bases at J, with 10 bases in the middle. The germline CDR1 and CDR2 sequences are SGHNT and YYREEE (reference sequence). The chain's CDR3 is CASSGSWSGELFF. CDR3 coding DNA: TGTGCCAGCAGCGGATCTTGGTCCGGGGAGCTGTTTTTT.

The rearrangement links TRBV19 to TRBJ2-3, with 11 positions matching TRBD2. Germline CDR1 LNHDA, CDR2 SQIVND (reference sequence). J gave up 5 bases and V 7 bases, and 8 bases lay outside the gene matches. This CDR3 is 15 amino acids long. This CDR3 is CASTDKLAGVDTQYF. The DNA of the CDR3 is TGTGCCAGTACCGACAAACTAGCGGGGGTAGATACGCAGTATTTT.

V usage is TRBV6-5 and J usage is TRBJ2-4, with a weak D call TRBD2 (5 bases). CDR3 length: 13 residues. Germline V gene lookup returns CDR1 MNHEY and CDR2 SVGAGI. Trimming shortened V by 2 bases and J by 9 bases, and 11 bases separated the two germline ends. In DNA, the CDR3 is TGTGCCAGCAGTTACGAGAGGGCTGGCATTCAGTACTTC. Translating gives CASSYERAGIQYF.

This chain connects TRBV5-1 to TRBJ1-2; D may be TRBD1 (5 bases). The V end lost 4 bases, the J end lost 8 bases, and 21 bases lay between the germline ends. CDR1 is SGHRS, CDR2 YFSETQ, per germline. This CDR3 is 15 amino acids long. CDR3 loop: CASSLGVGQAEGYTF. CDR3 coding DNA: TGCGCCAGCAGCCTCGGGGTGGGGCAGGCGGAAGGCTACACCTTC.

This chain uses TRBV25-1 with TRBJ2-5, with D tentatively TRBD1 (8 bases). Germline CDR1 is MGHDK and CDR2 is SYGVNS. Trimming removed 8 bases at V and 1 base at J, with 20 bases between. The CDR3 has 16 residues. In DNA form, the CDR3 reads TGTGCCAGCTCAGAGGGAAACAGGGGGGGCCAAGAGACCCAGTACTTC. Translating gives CASSEGNRGGQETQYF.

On this clone: Other DNA sequences within the sample encode an identical CDR3. The chain carries TRBV6-6 and TRBJ1-1; D ambiguous. Germline CDR1 and CDR2: MNHNY and SVGAGI (reference sequence). This CDR3 has 13 residues. V lost 0 bases to trimming and J lost 2 bases, with 4 bases between them. CDR3 in DNA: TGTGCCAGCAGTTACTCCAGCAACACTGAAGCTTTCTTT. Amino acid sequence: CASSYSSNTEAFF.

This chain links TRBV3-1 (or the pseudogene TRBV3-2) with TRBJ2-3; 8 bases match TRBD2. Per the germline V gene, CDR1 is LGHDT and CDR2 is YNNKEL (reference sequence). The CDR3 contains 15 residues. Unmatched junction bases numbered 7, after V lost 4 bases and J lost 4 bases. The CDR3 DNA reads TGTGCCAGCAGCCCCCGGCGGGGGGATTCAGATACGCAGTATTTT. Amino acid sequence: CASSPRRGDSDTQYF.

The V and J genes are TRBV5-1 and TRBJ1-1, with D unclear. CDR3 length: 13 residues. The germline V gene encodes CDR1 SGHRS and CDR2 YFSETQ. V dropped 4 bases and J dropped 5 bases, with 12 bases sitting between them. CDR3 sequence reads: CASSPLVDTEAFF. The CDR3 DNA sequence: TGCGCCAGCAGCCCTTTGGTCGATACTGAAGCTTTCTTT.

The chain employs TRBV2 and TRBJ2-5; the D gene is possibly TRBD1 (6 bases). Germline loops: CDR1 SNHLY, CDR2 FYNNEI. Trimming pared 5 bases from V and 1 base from J, leaving 14 bases between. This CDR3 is built from 15 residues. CDR3 sequence: CASSPGHRVQETQYF. The CDR3 region has the DNA TGTGCCAGCAGTCCAGGACACAGGGTCCAAGAGACCCAGTACTTC. Filled out from reference TRBV2 and TRBJ2-5, the complete variable domain reads EPEVTQTPSHQVTQMGQEVILRCVPISNHLYFYWYRQILGQKVEFLVSFYNNEISEKSEIFDDQFSVERPDGSNFTLKIRSTKLEDSAMYFCASSPGHRVQETQYFGPGTRLLVL.

V and J are TRBV4-1 and TRBJ2-5, with 9 bases lining up with TRBD2. This CDR3 region has 13 residues. Germline V gives CDR1 MGHRA, CDR2 YSYEKL. J was trimmed by 5 bases and V by 4 bases; bases with no gene match: 2. This chain's CDR3 is CASSLGLAETQYF. The CDR3, as DNA: TGCGCCAGCAGCCTCGGACTAGCGGAGACCCAGTACTTC.

The J gene is TRBJ1-4, the V gene TRBV6-2 or TRBV6-3; maybe TRBD1 (6 bases). V was shortened by 6 bases and J by 0 bases, with 26 bases between the two germline ends. The CDR3 extends over 20 amino acids. Germline CDR1 MNHEY, CDR2 SVGEGT. Here the CDR3 reads CASSKPPGLRGGATNEKLFF. CDR3 DNA sequence: TGTGCCAGCAGCAAACCCCCGGGACTCAGGGGAGGAGCAACTAATGAAAAACTGTTTTTT.

This clone was detected a few times. The chain joins TRBV2 to TRBJ1-3, with D possibly matching TRBD1 (5 bases). Germline V gene data show CDR1 as SNHLY and CDR2 as FYNNEI. V lost 2 bases and J lost 0, with 20 bases in between. CDR3 length: 19 amino acids. CDR3 region: CASSEIQVWGVYSGNTIYF. The CDR3 DNA reads as TGTGCCAGCAGTGAAATTCAGGTTTGGGGGGTCTACTCTGGAAACACCATATATTTT. The full variable domain, rest sourced from reference TRBV2 and TRBJ1-3, is EPEVTQTPSHQVTQMGQEVILRCVPISNHLYFYWYRQILGQKVEFLVSFYNNEISEKSEIFDDQFSVERPDGSNFTLKIRSTKLEDSAMYFCASSEIQVWGVYSGNTIYFGEGSWLTVV.

This clone was detected only once. V is TRBV4-3 and J is TRBJ2-1; weak D call: TRBD1 (6 bases). V was cut by 3 bases and J by 0 bases, with 12 bases left in between. CDR1 is LGHNA, CDR2 YSLEER, per germline. The CDR3 runs 16 residues. DNA for the CDR3: TGCGCCAGCAGCCACTATTCGGACAGCTCCTACAATGAGCAGTTCTTC. Protein: CASSHYSDSSYNEQFF.

The chain is built from TRBV2 and TRBJ1-2; tentative D call: TRBD1 (6 bases). Germline CDR1 SNHLY, CDR2 FYNNEI. The CDR3 is made up of 15 amino acids. Trimming took 8 bases from V and 8 from J, leaving 24 bases between them. The CDR3 sequence: CASSAETPGVGGYTF. The CDR3 nucleotides are TGTGCCAGCTCCGCCGAGACCCCAGGGGTAGGGGGCTACACCTTC.

The chain is built from TRBV6-5 and TRBJ2-3; D could derive from TRBD1 or TRBD2 (5 bases each). The CDR3 sequence is 16 residues long. Germline CDR1 MNHEY, CDR2 SVGAGI. Trimming removed 2 bases from V and 3 bases from J, with 15 bases in between. CDR3 region: CASSYDGAGNTDTQYF. Written as DNA, the CDR3 is TGTGCCAGCAGTTACGACGGGGCTGGTAATACAGATACGCAGTATTTT.